This T cell receptor (beta chain) was identified during a study of T-cell reconstitution after alpha-beta-depleted transplantation in children. Study-level points and caveats: Several hundred graft clones that had expanded were reportedly the source of alpha-beta T cells about two months after transplant.

This clonotype turned up a few times. As yet, its antigen is unknown. The CDR3 extends over 15 amino acids. From germline, CDR1 is SGHVS and CDR2 FQNEAQ. Trimming removed 1 base at V and 6 bases at J, with 16 bases between. Using unique molecular identifiers, the investigators prepared the TCRbeta library. TCRdb re-analysed the PCR reads in MiXCR, keeping a single row per CDR3 protein. This table has about 980,000 distinct CDR3 sequences, around 30% appearing once. The clonotype was recovered from a boy under two years old who had a stem cell transplant for SCID, so the T cells may come from the graft donor. V gene TRBV7-8 combines with J gene TRBJ2-7; D call uncertain. The specimen comprised PBMCs, mostly from graft donor cells, sampled 360 days after TCRalphabeta/CD19-depleted stem cell transplant. This CDR3 is CASSLVLHPSREQYF. In DNA, the CDR3 is TGTGCCAGCAGCTTAGTATTGCACCCGTCGCGCGAGCAGTACTTC.